The source of this T cell receptor beta chain is a study of control samples from healthy donors and cancer patients. Assay used: immunoSEQ multiplex PCR; TCRdb lists only in-frame clones, some missing. The data show 95,000 to 100,000 clones, roughly 90% seen once. The CDR3 contains 17 residues. V lost 4 bases and J lost 2; bases outside the gene matches: 11. Germline CDR1 and CDR2: SGHTA and FQGNSA. The V gene is TRBV7-2, the J gene TRBJ2-1; 7 positions agree with TRBD2. Sequencing was performed on blood. The TCR originated in a man between 25 and 39 years old in good health. The CDR3 region has the DNA TGTGCCAGCAGCTCCAACCGACTAGCACGCGCCTACAATGAGCAGTTCTTC. Protein product: CASSSNRLARAYNEQFF.